The 16 T cell receptor beta chains reported below all come from one sample, sequenced in a study of shared clonotypes between healthy human individuals (TCRdb year 2020). The library was prepared using the immunoSEQ multiplex PCR assay. TCRdb holds this immuneACCESS table with in-frame rearrangements only. Some clones are missing; in checked studies, unresolved V genes explain under half, and the rest has no known cause. The sample records 2 million to 2.5 million clones, approximately 95% of which are singletons. The leading ten clones occupy around 0.13% of the sample. The source material was naive CD4+ T cells sorted from blood. The meaning of the sample's cell subset or site label: CD45RA+ positively selected. These receptors originate from a man aged 18-30 years in good health.

This chain links TRBV9 with TRBJ2-7; 8 bases fit TRBD2. This CDR3 spans 16 amino acids. After removal of 4 bases from V and 2 bases from J, the junction contained 11 bases not matched to a gene. The germline CDR1 and CDR2 sequences are SGDLS and YYNGEE. CDR3 nucleotides: TGTGCCAGCAGCCCTTATAGCGGGACACCAACCTACGAGCAGTACTTC. This encodes CASSPYSGTPTYEQYF.

The chain couples TRBV4-1 to TRBJ1-6; TRBD1 is a possible D gene (5 bases). The germline V gene encodes CDR1 MGHRA and CDR2 YSYEKL. V dropped 0 bases and J dropped 0 bases, with 12 bases sitting between them. The CDR3 loop spans 18 amino acids. CDR3 in amino acids: CASSQELGPLSYNSPLHF. CDR3 DNA sequence: TGCGCCAGCAGCCAAGAGTTGGGGCCTCTCTCCTATAATTCACCCCTCCACTTT.

This clone appeared a single time. J is TRBJ1-2 and V is TRBV13; D possibly corresponds to TRBD1 (6 bases). Trimming took 4 bases from V and 8 from J, leaving 17 bases between them. Germline loops: CDR1 PRHDT, CDR2 FYEKMQ (reference sequence). This CDR3 has 14 amino acids. For the CDR3, the DNA is TGTGCCAGCAGCTCACCCCAGGGGACGCGGGGCTACACCTTC. Amino acids: CASSSPQGTRGYTF.

The rearrangement uses TRBV18 and TRBJ2-5; either TRBD1 or TRBD2 may supply D (5 bases each). The germline CDR1 and CDR2 sequences are KGHSH and LQKENI. The CDR3 contains 18 residues. V was cut by 3 bases and J by 1 base, with 21 bases left in between. The CDR3 DNA sequence: TGTGCCAGCTCACCGCCCCGCTCGCCGGGACGAAGCCAAGAGACCCAGTACTTC. Protein: CASSPPRSPGRSQETQYF.

V gene TRBV9 combines with J gene TRBJ1-5, with D unresolved. Germline CDR1 and CDR2: SGDLS and YYNGEE. The CDR3 is made up of 13 amino acids. V was cut by 5 bases and J by 2 bases, with 8 bases left in between. As DNA, the CDR3 is TGTGCCAGCAGTAGAATCGGCAATCAGCCCCAGCATTTT. Amino acids: CASSRIGNQPQHF.

On this clone: The same CDR3 can be traced to other DNA sequences in this sample. The V call is TRBV7-9, the J call TRBJ2-7; D gene ambiguous. This CDR3 has 12 residues. V dropped 1 base and J dropped 6 bases, with 7 bases sitting between them. Germline CDR1 SEHNR, CDR2 FQNEAQ (reference sequence). Here the CDR3 reads CASSLELGEQYF. The CDR3 DNA is TGTGCCAGCAGCTTAGAGTTGGGCGAGCAGTACTTC.

The rearrangement links TRBV5-8 to TRBJ1-2; 7 positions match TRBD1. Germline CDR1 is SGHTS and CDR2 is YDEGEE. The CDR3 covers 14 residues. Losses at the gene ends were 3 bases for V and 2 bases for J; bases not matched to a gene: 4. The CDR3 loop reads CASSSGQTNYGYTF. The CDR3 DNA reads TGTGCCAGCAGCTCGGGACAGACCAACTATGGCTACACCTTC. Full variable domain (missing parts from reference TRBV5-8 and TRBJ1-2): EAGVTQSPTHLIKTRGQQATLRCSPISGHTSVYWYQQALGLGLQFLLWYDEGEERNRGNFPPRFSGRQFPNYSSELNVNALELEDSALYLCASSSGQTNYGYTFGSGTRLTVV.

This clone was seen just once. The chain carries TRBV6-5 and TRBJ2-7; 8 bases line up with TRBD2. This CDR3 comprises 15 residues. The junction had 5 bases not matched to a gene; V was cut back by 2 bases and J by 2 bases. Germline CDR1 MNHEY, CDR2 SVGAGI. CDR3 DNA: TGTGCCAGCAGTTACGAGTCGGGGGGGGCCTACGAGCAGTACTTC. It translates to CASSYESGGAYEQYF.

The chain recombines TRBV7-2 with TRBJ2-5; no reliable D call. The CDR3 totals 12 residues. V lost 4 bases and J 4 bases, leaving 7 bases between the germline ends. Germline values: CDR1 SGHTA, CDR2 FQGNSA. CDR3 bases: TGTGCCAGCAGCTCAACCGGAGAGACCCAGTACTTC. Protein product: CASSSTGETQYF.

The chain combines TRBV7-8 with TRBJ1-1; perhaps TRBD1 as D (6 bases). The CDR3 consists of 16 residues. V lost 2 bases to trimming and J lost 0 bases, with 13 bases between them. Per the germline V gene, CDR1 is SGHVS and CDR2 is FQNEAQ. CDR3 coding DNA: TGTGCCAGCAGCTTACTCCGGGGGCCTTTGAACACTGAAGCTTTCTTT. Translation gives CASSLLRGPLNTEAFF.

This chain joins TRBV18 and TRBJ2-3; the D gene could be TRBD1 or TRBD2 (5 bases each). The CDR3 is 15 residues long. Looked up from germline, CDR1 is KGHSH and CDR2 is LQKENI. V lost 3 bases to trimming and J lost 2 bases, with 12 bases between them. The CDR3 DNA is TGTGCCAGCTCACCCTTCACGGGGCCCACAGATACGCAGTATTTT. Translated: CASSPFTGPTDTQYF.

The chain joins TRBV5-1 to TRBJ2-4; weak D call: TRBD1 (5 bases). The germline V and J ends were trimmed by 4 bases and 3 bases, with 11 bases remaining between them. The germline V gene encodes CDR1 SGHRS and CDR2 YFSETQ. This CDR3 is 14 amino acids long. The DNA for the CDR3 is TGCGCCAGCAGCCCCGCTCAGGGCAAAAACATTCAGTACTTC. Its protein product is CASSPAQGKNIQYF.

This chain's CDR3 is CASSSPGTGAETQYF. For the CDR3, the DNA is TGTGCCAGCAGCTCGCCCGGGACAGGGGCAGAGACCCAGTACTTC. V is TRBV5-5 and J is TRBJ2-5; 10 nucleotides line up with TRBD1. V dropped 3 bases and J dropped 4; count of bases not matched to a gene: 6. The CDR3 has 15 residues. CDR1 is SGHKS, CDR2 YYEKEE, per germline (reference sequence). Looking up the rest from reference TRBV5-5 and TRBJ2-5 gives the full variable domain: DAGVTQSPTHLIKTRGQQVTLRCSPISGHKSVSWYQQVLGQGPQFIFQYYEKEERGRGNFPDRFSARQFPNYSSELNVNALLLGDSALYLCASSSPGTGAETQYFGPGTRLLVL.

The J gene is TRBJ1-1, the V gene TRBV28; the match to TRBD1 covers 7 bases. This CDR3 comprises 14 residues. Looked up from germline, CDR1 is MDHEN and CDR2 is SYDVKM. Trimming cost V 6 bases and J 4 bases; bases outside gene matches: 8. CDR3 sequence reads: CASRGGGLGTEAFF. In nucleotides, the CDR3 is TGTGCCAGCAGGGGAGGGGGCCTGGGCACTGAAGCTTTCTTT.

This chain links TRBV27 with TRBJ1-2, with TRBD1 matching over 12 bases. Germline values: CDR1 MNHEY, CDR2 SMNVEV (reference sequence). This CDR3 is built from 17 residues. Trimming at V came to 5 bases and at J to 4 bases, leaving 11 bases not matched to a gene. CDR3: CASSPYGTGGWGYGYTF. CDR3 in DNA: TGTGCCAGCAGTCCATACGGGACAGGGGGCTGGGGCTATGGCTACACCTTC.

The chain carries TRBV4-1 and TRBJ1-5; 10 positions agree with TRBD1. CDR3 length equals 17 residues. From germline, CDR1 is MGHRA and CDR2 YSYEKL. The trim removed 4 bases at V and 0 bases at J, leaving 6 bases unmatched. The CDR3 nucleotides are TGCGCCAGCAGCCTAGAGGACAGGGGGTATAGCAATCAGCCCCAGCATTTT. This translates into CASSLEDRGYSNQPQHF.